A single sample gave rise to the 11 T cell receptor beta chains below, sequenced in a study of Ad26.COV2.S vaccination and SARS-CoV-2 variants. Stated treatment: around 19 received Ad26.COV2.S at low or high dose, single or two shots; about 5 received placebo; per-sample allocation not given. Following the first vaccine or placebo injection, samples were taken on day 63. Sequenced by immunoSEQ multiplex PCR; TCRdb stores in-frame clones only, minus some. The data show approximately 340,000 clones, with roughly 84% seen just once and about 3.3% held by the top ten. The sample consisted of peripheral blood, taken in a trial of Ad26.COV2.S vaccine versus placebo. All receptors derive from a person aged 18-60 years who received the Ad26.COV2.S COVID-19 vaccine or a placebo.

The V and J genes are TRBV6-2 or TRBV6-3 and TRBJ2-5; weak D call: TRBD1 (5 bases). CDR1 and CDR2 (germline): MNHEY, SVGEGT. Trimming took off 3 bases at V and 5 bases at J, with 16 bases between the two ends. The CDR3 totals 15 residues. The CDR3 DNA sequence: TGTGCCAGCAGTTATGTGGCAGGGATGATGGAGACCCAGTACTTC. Residues: CASSYVAGMMETQYF.

This clone appeared a single time. The chain combines TRBV6-4 with TRBJ2-3; D might be TRBD2 (6 bases). Trimming took off 2 bases at V and 2 bases at J, with 11 bases between the two ends. This CDR3 is built from 15 residues. Germline values: CDR1 MRHNA, CDR2 SNTAGT. The CDR3 reads CASSDQAGNTDTQYF. The CDR3 region has the DNA TGTGCCAGCAGTGACCAGGCGGGGAACACAGATACGCAGTATTTT.

The chain is built from TRBV28 and TRBJ2-6, with D perhaps being TRBD1 or TRBD2 (6 bases each). This CDR3 region has 17 residues. V was clipped by 11 bases and J by 0 bases, with 20 bases between them. CDR1 and CDR2 from the germline V gene are MDHEN and SYDVKM. The CDR3 loop reads CAARGTWASSGANVLTF. Here the CDR3 DNA reads TGTGCCGCCCGGGGGACATGGGCTTCCTCTGGGGCCAACGTCCTGACTTTC.

The V call is TRBV7-2, the J call TRBJ1-4; D is ambiguous. Trimming removed 3 bases from V and 4 bases from J, with 15 bases in between. CDR1 and CDR2 (germline): SGHTA, FQGNSA. The CDR3 contains 16 residues. In DNA, the CDR3 is TGTGCCAGCAGCTTCGCCCTAGGGCCGGGTAATGAAAAACTGTTTTTT. It specifies CASSFALGPGNEKLFF.

V and J are TRBV4-3 and TRBJ1-1, with TRBD1 as a possible D gene (6 bases). The CDR3 totals 16 residues. Germline values: CDR1 LGHNA, CDR2 YSLEER. Deletions cut 2 bases from V and 0 bases from J, with 13 bases between. CDR3 bases: TGCGCCAGCAGCCAAACAATCACAGGGATGAACACTGAAGCTTTCTTT. It codes for CASSQTITGMNTEAFF.

This clone was picked up one time. The rearrangement links TRBV5-1 to TRBJ1-2; possibly TRBD1 for D (5 bases). The germline V gene encodes CDR1 SGHRS and CDR2 YFSETQ. The V end was cut by 4 bases, the J end by 2 bases, with 6 bases between. The CDR3 covers 12 residues. This chain's CDR3 is CASSDSNYGYTF. The CDR3, as DNA: TGCGCCAGCAGCGACAGCAACTATGGCTACACCTTC.

This rearrangement joins TRBV14 to TRBJ2-2; D not certain. The CDR3 extends over 14 amino acids. Trimming pared 2 bases from V and 8 bases from J, leaving 12 bases between. CDR1 is SGHDN and CDR2 is FVKESK in the germline V gene. CDR3 bases: TGTGCCAGCAGCCAATCTAGGAACAGTGGGGAGCTGTTTTTT. Translating it yields CASSQSRNSGELFF.

The chain uses TRBV5-1 and TRBJ1-2; TRBD1 is a possible D gene (5 bases). CDR1 and CDR2 (germline): SGHRS, YFSETQ. This CDR3 contains 17 residues. Trimming stripped 0 bases from V and 2 bases from J, with 17 bases between. The CDR3 DNA reads as TGCGCCAGCAGCTTGGGATCGGGGGAGGGACGGAACTATGGCTACACCTTC. It yields the protein CASSLGSGEGRNYGYTF.

The V call is TRBV4-1, the J call TRBJ2-5; 13 nucleotides agree with TRBD2. The CDR3 consists of 16 residues. Germline V gene lookup returns CDR1 MGHRA and CDR2 YSYEKL. Trimming at V came to 1 base and at J to 2 bases, leaving 1 base not matched to a gene. The CDR3 coding sequence is TGCGCCAGCAGCCAAGTGGGACTAGCGGGGCAAGAGACCCAGTACTTC. Translated: CASSQVGLAGQETQYF.

This clone was detected only once. The chain links TRBV7-6 to TRBJ2-1; D unresolved. The germline V gene has CDR1 SGHVS and CDR2 FNYEAQ. This CDR3 comprises 11 residues. V lost 1 base, J lost 9 bases, and 4 bases lay in between. CDR3 sequence: CASSLDSEQFF. The CDR3 coding sequence is TGTGCCAGCAGCTTAGATAGTGAGCAGTTCTTC.

The J gene is TRBJ2-7, the V gene TRBV23-1; tentatively, D is TRBD1 (6 bases). TRBV23-1 has ORF status, its function being uncertain. The CDR3 contains 14 residues. Trimming left V 10 bases short and J 2 bases short, with 18 bases between. CDR3 in DNA: TGCGCCAACATATCCACAGGGAAGACCTACGAGCAGTACTTC. This translates into CANISTGKTYEQYF.